These 11 T cell receptor beta chains originate from one sample sequenced in a study of CD8 T cells in Susac syndrome. With random hexamers, roughly 0.45 to 1 ug RNA was reverse transcribed. TCRdb processed the immunoSEQ multiplex PCR reads anew with MiXCR; each CDR3 protein has one entry. The sample includes some 180,000 distinct CDR3 sequences, 90% to 95% of them seen just once. The sequencing sample was made of CD4+ T cells from PBMCs. The receptors stem from a human donor with Susac syndrome.

V usage is TRBV15 and J usage is TRBJ1-5, with a tentative D call TRBD1 (5 bases). V shed 3 bases and J shed 4 bases, with 13 bases lying between them. The CDR3 sequence is 15 residues long. CDR1 is LNHNV and CDR2 is YYDKDF in the germline V gene (reference sequence). This CDR3 is CATSRDRGSNQPQHF. CDR3 coding DNA: TGTGCCACCAGCAGGGACCGGGGGTCAAATCAGCCCCAGCATTTT.

The genes are TRBV6-2 or TRBV6-3 and TRBJ2-3, with 9 bases aligning to TRBD2. V trimming: 5 bases; J trimming: 3 bases; junction bases outside the gene matches: 9. CDR3 length: 16 residues. Germline-derived CDR1 and CDR2 are MNHEY and SVGEGT. DNA for the CDR3: TGTGCCAGCAGTCCCGCCGGGACTAGCTATACAGATACGCAGTATTTT. Translation gives CASSPAGTSYTDTQYF.

The chain joins TRBV3-1 to TRBJ2-7, with D uncertain. V lost 2 bases and J 3 bases, leaving 8 bases between the germline ends. Germline CDR1 and CDR2: LGHDT and YNNKEL (reference sequence). The CDR3 has 13 amino acids. This CDR3 reads CASSQSGYYEQYF. CDR3 coding DNA: TGTGCCAGCAGCCAATCAGGATACTACGAGCAGTACTTC.

This clonotype was observed once. CDR3 residues: CASSDRGTEAFF. The CDR3 DNA reads as TGTGCCAGCAGTGACCGGGGCACTGAAGCTTTCTTT. The V call is TRBV2, the J call TRBJ1-1; D ambiguous. V gave up 3 bases and J gave up 4 bases, with 6 bases separating them. The CDR3 has 12 amino acids. The germline V gene has CDR1 SNHLY and CDR2 FYNNEI.

The rearrangement joins TRBV7-2 to TRBJ2-1; the D gene is possibly TRBD2 (5 bases). CDR1 and CDR2 from the germline V gene are SGHTA and FQGNSA. Deletions cut 5 bases from V and 8 bases from J, with 13 bases between. The CDR3 consists of 13 residues. CDR3 residues: CASSRTFLDEQFF. CDR3 sequence (DNA): TGTGCCAGCAGCCGGACTTTTCTGGATGAGCAGTTCTTC.

The rearrangement links TRBV6-5 to TRBJ2-4; the D is unclear. The germline V and J ends were trimmed by 5 bases and 15 bases, with 23 bases remaining between them. This CDR3 is 14 amino acids long. Germline CDR1 MNHEY, CDR2 SVGAGI. CDR3 nucleotides: TGTGCCAGCAGTCAAAGATGGGCCCGGCATCTTCGGTACTTC. It specifies CASSQRWARHLRYF.

CDR3 in amino acids: CSAERTVMGKLFF. The CDR3 DNA reads TGCAGTGCTGAACGAACCGTGATGGGGAAACTGTTTTTT. The chain is built from TRBV20-1 and TRBJ1-4, with D uncertain. This CDR3 comprises 13 residues. Per the germline V gene, CDR1 is DFQATT and CDR2 is SNEGSKA (reference sequence). Deletions cut 5 bases from V and 11 bases from J, with 18 bases between.

The chain recombines TRBV28 with TRBJ2-3, with 8 bases that match TRBD1. V trimming: 5 bases; J trimming: 2 bases; junction bases outside the gene matches: 6. The CDR3 covers 15 residues. The germline gives CDR1 MDHEN, CDR2 SYDVKM. The CDR3 loop reads CASSRQGSYTDTQYF. Here the CDR3 DNA reads TGTGCCAGCAGTCGACAGGGGTCTTACACAGATACGCAGTATTTT. Together with reference TRBV28 and TRBJ2-3, the CDR3 gives the full variable domain: DVKVTQSSRYLVKRTGEKVFLECVQDMDHENMFWYRQDPGLGLRLIYFSYDVKMKEKGDIPEGYSVSREKKERFSLILESASTNQTSMYLCASSRQGSYTDTQYFGPGTRLTVL.

The count of this clonotype is one. The rearrangement joins TRBV6-6 to TRBJ1-1, with 7 bases lining up with TRBD1. This CDR3 has 16 amino acids. The ends lost 6 bases at V and 0 bases at J; junction bases unmatched: 10. Per the germline V gene, CDR1 is MNHNY and CDR2 is SVGAGI (reference sequence). CDR3 coding DNA: TGTGCCAGCAGCCTGGGACAGATAAGGGTGAACACTGAAGCTTTCTTT. Translation: CASSLGQIRVNTEAFF.

The rearrangement links TRBV12-3 or TRBV12-4 to TRBJ2-3; no firm D call. This CDR3 spans 16 amino acids. V lost 5 bases, J lost 1 base, and 16 bases lay in between. CDR3 coding DNA: TGTGCCAGCAGTACGACGAAGGCCCTCGGCACAGATACGCAGTATTTT. Its protein is CASSTTKALGTDTQYF.

CDR3 DNA sequence: TGTGCCAGCAGTGCCCCCGGGACAGCCCTCTACGAGCAGTACTTC. Translating gives CASSAPGTALYEQYF. The chain has TRBV28 and TRBJ2-7, with TRBD1 identical over 7 bases. The CDR3 loop spans 15 amino acids. The V gene end was trimmed by 5 bases and the J gene end by 3 bases; junction bases not matched to a gene: 10. Per the germline V gene, CDR1 is MDHEN and CDR2 is SYDVKM. The full variable domain, its missing parts supplied by reference TRBV28 and TRBJ2-7, is DVKVTQSSRYLVKRTGEKVFLECVQDMDHENMFWYRQDPGLGLRLIYFSYDVKMKEKGDIPEGYSVSREKKERFSLILESASTNQTSMYLCASSAPGTALYEQYFGPGTRLTVT.